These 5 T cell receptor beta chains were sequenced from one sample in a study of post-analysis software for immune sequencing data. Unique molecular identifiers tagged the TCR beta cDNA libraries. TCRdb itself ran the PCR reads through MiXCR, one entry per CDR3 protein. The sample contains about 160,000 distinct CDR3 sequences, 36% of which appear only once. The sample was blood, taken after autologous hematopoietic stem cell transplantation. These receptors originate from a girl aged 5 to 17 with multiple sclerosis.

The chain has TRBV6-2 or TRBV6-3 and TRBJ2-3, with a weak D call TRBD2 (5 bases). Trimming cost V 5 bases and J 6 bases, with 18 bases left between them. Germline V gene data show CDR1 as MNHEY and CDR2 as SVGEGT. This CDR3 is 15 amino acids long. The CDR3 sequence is CASSGTDYPKDTQYF. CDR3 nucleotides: TGTGCCAGCAGTGGAACCGACTATCCGAAGGATACGCAGTATTTT.

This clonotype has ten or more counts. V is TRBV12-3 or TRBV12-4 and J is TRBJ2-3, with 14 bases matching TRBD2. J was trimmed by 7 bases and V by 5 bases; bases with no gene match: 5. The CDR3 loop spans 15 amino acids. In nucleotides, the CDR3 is TGTGCCAGCAGTCTGACTAGCGGGAGGGCACATACGCAGTATTTT. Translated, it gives CASSLTSGRAHTQYF.

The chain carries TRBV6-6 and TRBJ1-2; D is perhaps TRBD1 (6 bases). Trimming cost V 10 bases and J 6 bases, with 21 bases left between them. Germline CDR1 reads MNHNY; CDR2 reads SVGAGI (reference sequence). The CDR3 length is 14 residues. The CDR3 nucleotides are TGTGCCACCCGACAGGTGGGGAGTAGTAATGGCTACACCTTC. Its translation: CATRQVGSSNGYTF.

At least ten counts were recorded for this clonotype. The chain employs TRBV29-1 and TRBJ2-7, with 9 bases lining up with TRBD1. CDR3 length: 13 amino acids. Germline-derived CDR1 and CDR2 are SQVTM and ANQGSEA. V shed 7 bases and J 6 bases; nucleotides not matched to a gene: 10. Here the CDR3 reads CSAGGTGFTEQYF. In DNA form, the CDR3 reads TGCAGCGCCGGGGGGACAGGGTTTACCGAGCAGTACTTC.

CDR3 sequence (DNA): TGTGCCAGCAGCTTAGGCCAGTCCCAGCGAGATGAAAAACTGTTTTTT. This codes for CASSLGQSQRDEKLFF. The genes are TRBV7-2 and TRBJ1-4; D unresolved. Per germline, CDR1 SGHTA and CDR2 FQGNSA. V shed 1 base and J shed 6 bases, with 15 bases lying between them. The CDR3 spans 16 residues.